This T cell receptor (beta chain) was profiled in a study of blood T cells in healthy people across ages. Germline assignment: CDR1 SGHRS and CDR2 YFSETQ. The CDR3 has 14 amino acids. Notes on this clonotype: One junction end does not reproduce the germline sequence, and a read error may be involved.

The use of a sample-barcoded 5' primer and a J-beta primer mix characterized a second PCR of roughly 6 to 11 cycles. TCRdb analysed the 5' RACE reads with MiXCR anew, one entry per CDR3 protein. The repertoire holds 790,000 or so distinct CDR3 sequences, with about 45% as singletons. The source material was blood. The gene calls are TRBV5-1 and TRBJ2-7, with 8 bases aligning to TRBD2. This clonotype originated in an elderly man in good health. The CDR3 DNA follows: TGCGCCTGCAGCTTGGGTGCGGGGGGCTACGAGCAGTACTTC. The encoded protein is CACSLGAGGYEQYF.